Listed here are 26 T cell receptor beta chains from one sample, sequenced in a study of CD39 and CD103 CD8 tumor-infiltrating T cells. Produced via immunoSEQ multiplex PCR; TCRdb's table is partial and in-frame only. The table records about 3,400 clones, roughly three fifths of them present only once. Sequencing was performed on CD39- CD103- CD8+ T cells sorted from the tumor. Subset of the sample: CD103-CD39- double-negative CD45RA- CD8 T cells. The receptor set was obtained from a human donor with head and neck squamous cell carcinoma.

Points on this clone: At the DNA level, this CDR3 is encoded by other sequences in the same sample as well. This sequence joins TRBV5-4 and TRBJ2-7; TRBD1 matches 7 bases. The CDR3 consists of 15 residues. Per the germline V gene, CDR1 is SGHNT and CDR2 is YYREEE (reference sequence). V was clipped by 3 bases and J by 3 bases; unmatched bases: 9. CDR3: CASSSPGQGVYEQYF. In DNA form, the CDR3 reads TGTGCCAGCAGCTCCCCGGGCCAGGGGGTCTACGAGCAGTACTTC.

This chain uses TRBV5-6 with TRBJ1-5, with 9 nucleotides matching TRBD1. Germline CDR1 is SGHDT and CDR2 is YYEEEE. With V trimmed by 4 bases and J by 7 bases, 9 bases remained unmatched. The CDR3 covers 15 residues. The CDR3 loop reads CASSPGQGGGQPQHF. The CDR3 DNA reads TGTGCCAGCAGCCCGGGACAGGGAGGAGGGCAGCCCCAGCATTTT.

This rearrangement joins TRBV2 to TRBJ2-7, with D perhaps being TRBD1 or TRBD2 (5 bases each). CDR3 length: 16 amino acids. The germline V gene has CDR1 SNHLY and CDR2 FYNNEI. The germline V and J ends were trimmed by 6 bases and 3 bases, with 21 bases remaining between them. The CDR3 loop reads CASSPLGWGISYEQYF. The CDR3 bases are TGTGCCAGCAGCCCCCTGGGGTGGGGGATTAGCTACGAGCAGTACTTC.

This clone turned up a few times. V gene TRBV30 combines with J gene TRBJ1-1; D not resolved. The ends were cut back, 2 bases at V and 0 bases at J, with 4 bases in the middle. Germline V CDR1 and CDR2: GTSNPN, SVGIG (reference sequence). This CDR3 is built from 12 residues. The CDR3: CAWSRMNTEAFF. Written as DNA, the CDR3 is TGTGCCTGGAGTCGGATGAACACTGAAGCTTTCTTT.

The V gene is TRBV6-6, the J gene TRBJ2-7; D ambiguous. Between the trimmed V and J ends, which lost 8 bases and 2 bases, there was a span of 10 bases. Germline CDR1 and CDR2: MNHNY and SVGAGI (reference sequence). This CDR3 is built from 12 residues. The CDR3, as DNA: TGTGCCAGCCGACCGGGTGCCTACGAGCAGTACTTC. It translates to CASRPGAYEQYF.

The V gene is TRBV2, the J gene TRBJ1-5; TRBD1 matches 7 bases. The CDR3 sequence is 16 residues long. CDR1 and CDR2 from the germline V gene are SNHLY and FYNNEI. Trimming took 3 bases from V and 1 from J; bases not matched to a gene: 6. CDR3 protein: CASSEWQGESNQPQHF. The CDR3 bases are TGTGCCAGCAGTGAGTGGCAGGGGGAGAGCAATCAGCCCCAGCATTTT.

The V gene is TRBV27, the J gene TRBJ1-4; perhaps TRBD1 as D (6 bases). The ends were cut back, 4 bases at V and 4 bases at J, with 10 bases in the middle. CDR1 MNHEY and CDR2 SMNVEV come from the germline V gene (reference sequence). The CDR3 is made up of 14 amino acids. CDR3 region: CASSSGQINEKLFF. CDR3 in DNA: TGTGCCAGCAGTTCGGGACAAATTAATGAAAAACTGTTTTTT.

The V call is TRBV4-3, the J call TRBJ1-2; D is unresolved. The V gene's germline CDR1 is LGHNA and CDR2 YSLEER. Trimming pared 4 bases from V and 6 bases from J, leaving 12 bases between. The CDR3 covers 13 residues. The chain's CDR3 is CASSLADSHGYTF. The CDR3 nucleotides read TGCGCCAGCAGCCTGGCGGACTCTCATGGCTACACCTTC.

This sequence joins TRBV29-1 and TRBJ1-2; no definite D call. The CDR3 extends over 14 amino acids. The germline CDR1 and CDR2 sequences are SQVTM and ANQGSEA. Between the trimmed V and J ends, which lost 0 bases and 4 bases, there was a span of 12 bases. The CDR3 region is CSVEDLGGFYGYTF. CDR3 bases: TGCAGCGTTGAAGATTTAGGAGGGTTCTATGGCTACACCTTC.

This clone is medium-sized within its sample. CDR3: CASSLTGSNQPQHF. CDR3 nucleotide sequence: TGTGCCAGCAGCCTCACAGGGAGTAATCAGCCCCAGCATTTT. This chain joins TRBV27 and TRBJ1-5, with a tentative D call TRBD1 (6 bases). Germline V gives CDR1 MNHEY, CDR2 SMNVEV (reference sequence). CDR3 length: 14 residues. Trimming removed 6 bases from V and 4 bases from J, with 13 bases in between.

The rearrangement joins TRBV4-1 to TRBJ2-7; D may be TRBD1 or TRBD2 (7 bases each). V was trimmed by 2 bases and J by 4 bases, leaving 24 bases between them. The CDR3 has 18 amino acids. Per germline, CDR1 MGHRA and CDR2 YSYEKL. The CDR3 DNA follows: TGCGCCAGCAGCCAACTTAGCCCCGGGACAGCGGGGACTTACGAGCAGTACTTC. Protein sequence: CASSQLSPGTAGTYEQYF.

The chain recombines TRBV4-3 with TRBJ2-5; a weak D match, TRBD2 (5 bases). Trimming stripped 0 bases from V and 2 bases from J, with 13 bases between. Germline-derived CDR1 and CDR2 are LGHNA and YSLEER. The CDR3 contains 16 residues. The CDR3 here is CASSQDRLGGQETQYF. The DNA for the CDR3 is TGCGCCAGCAGCCAAGATAGGTTAGGAGGACAAGAGACCCAGTACTTC.

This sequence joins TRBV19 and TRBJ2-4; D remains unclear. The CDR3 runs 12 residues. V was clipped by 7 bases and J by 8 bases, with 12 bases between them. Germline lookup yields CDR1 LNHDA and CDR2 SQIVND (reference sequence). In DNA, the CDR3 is TGTGCCAGTAATAAGCCTTTTGACATTCAGTACTTC. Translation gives CASNKPFDIQYF.

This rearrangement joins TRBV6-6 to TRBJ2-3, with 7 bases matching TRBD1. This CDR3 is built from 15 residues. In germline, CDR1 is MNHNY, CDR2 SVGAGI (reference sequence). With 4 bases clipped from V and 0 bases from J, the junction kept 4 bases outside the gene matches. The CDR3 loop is CASSSDRASTDTQYF. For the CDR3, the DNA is TGTGCCAGCAGTTCCGACAGGGCCAGCACAGATACGCAGTATTTT.

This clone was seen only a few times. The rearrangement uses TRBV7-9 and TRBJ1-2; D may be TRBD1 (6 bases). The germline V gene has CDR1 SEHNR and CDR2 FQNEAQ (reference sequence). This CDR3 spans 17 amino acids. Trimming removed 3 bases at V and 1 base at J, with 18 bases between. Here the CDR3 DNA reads TGTGCCAGCAGCTTCTCTTACGGGGGGGCGTATAACTATGGCTACACCTTC. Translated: CASSFSYGGAYNYGYTF.

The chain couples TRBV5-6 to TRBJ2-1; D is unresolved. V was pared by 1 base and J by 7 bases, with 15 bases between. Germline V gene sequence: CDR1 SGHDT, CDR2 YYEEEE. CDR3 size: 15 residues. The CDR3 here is CASSLLGNLWNEQFF. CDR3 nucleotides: TGTGCCAGCAGCTTGTTGGGTAACCTGTGGAATGAGCAGTTCTTC.

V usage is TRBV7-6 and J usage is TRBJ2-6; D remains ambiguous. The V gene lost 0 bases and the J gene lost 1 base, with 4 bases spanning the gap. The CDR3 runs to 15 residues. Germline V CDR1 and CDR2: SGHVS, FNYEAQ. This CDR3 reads CASSLAASGANVLTF. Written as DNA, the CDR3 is TGTGCCAGCAGCTTAGCGGCGTCTGGGGCCAACGTCCTGACTTTC.

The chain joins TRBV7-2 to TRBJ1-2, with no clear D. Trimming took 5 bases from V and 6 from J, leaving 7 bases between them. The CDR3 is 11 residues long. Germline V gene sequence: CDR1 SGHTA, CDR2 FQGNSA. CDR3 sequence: CASSPPDGYTF. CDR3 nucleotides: TGTGCCAGCAGCCCACCAGATGGCTACACCTTC. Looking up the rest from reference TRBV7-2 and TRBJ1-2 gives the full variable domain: GAGVSQSPSNKVTEKGKDVELRCDPISGHTALYWYRQSLGQGLEFLIYFQGNSAPDKSGLPSDRFSAERTGGSVSTLTIQRTQQEDSAVYLCASSPPDGYTFGSGTRLTVV.

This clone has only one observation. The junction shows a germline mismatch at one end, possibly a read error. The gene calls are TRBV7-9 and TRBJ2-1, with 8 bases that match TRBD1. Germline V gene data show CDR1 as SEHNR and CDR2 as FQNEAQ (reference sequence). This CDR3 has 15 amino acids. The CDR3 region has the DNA TGCGCCAGCAGCCAAGCCGCCTACTCAGGGGGCGAGCAGTTCTTC. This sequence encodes CASSQAAYSGGEQFF. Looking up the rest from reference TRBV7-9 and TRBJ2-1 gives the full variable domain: DTGVSQNPRHKITKRGQNVTFRCDPISEHNRLYWYRQTLGQGPEFLTYFQNEAQLEKSRLLSDRFSAERPKGSFSTLEIQRTEQGDSAMYLCASSQAAYSGGEQFFGPGTRLTVL.

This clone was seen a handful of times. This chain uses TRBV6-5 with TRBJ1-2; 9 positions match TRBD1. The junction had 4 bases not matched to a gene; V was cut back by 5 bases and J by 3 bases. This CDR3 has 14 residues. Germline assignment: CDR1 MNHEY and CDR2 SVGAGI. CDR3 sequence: CASSTTGGYYGYTF. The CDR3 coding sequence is TGTGCCAGCAGTACGACAGGGGGTTACTATGGCTACACCTTC.

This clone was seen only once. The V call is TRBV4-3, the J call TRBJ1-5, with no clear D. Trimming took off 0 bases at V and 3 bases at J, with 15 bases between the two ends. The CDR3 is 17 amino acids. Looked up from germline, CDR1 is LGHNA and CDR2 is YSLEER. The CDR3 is CASSQDRFAKPNQPQHF. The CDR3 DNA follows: TGCGCCAGCAGCCAAGATAGGTTTGCCAAGCCCAATCAGCCCCAGCATTTT.

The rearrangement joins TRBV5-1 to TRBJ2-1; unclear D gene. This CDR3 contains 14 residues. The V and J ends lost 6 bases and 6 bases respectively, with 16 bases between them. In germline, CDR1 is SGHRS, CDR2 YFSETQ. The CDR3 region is CASNTGQVANEQFF. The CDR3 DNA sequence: TGCGCCAGCAACACCGGGCAGGTGGCCAATGAGCAGTTCTTC.

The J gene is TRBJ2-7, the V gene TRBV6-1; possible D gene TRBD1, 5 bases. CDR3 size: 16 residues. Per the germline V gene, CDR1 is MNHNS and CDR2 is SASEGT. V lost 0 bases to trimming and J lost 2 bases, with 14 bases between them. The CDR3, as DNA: TGTGCCAGCAGTGAAGCGGGCGAACGCAGGGCCTACGAGCAGTACTTC. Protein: CASSEAGERRAYEQYF.

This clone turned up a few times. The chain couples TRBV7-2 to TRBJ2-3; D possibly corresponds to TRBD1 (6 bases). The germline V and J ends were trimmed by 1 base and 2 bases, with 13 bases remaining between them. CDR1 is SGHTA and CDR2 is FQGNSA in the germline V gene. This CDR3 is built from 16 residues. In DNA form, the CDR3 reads TGTGCCAGCAGCTTAGTAGCAGGGGCGCACACAGATACGCAGTATTTT. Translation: CASSLVAGAHTDTQYF.

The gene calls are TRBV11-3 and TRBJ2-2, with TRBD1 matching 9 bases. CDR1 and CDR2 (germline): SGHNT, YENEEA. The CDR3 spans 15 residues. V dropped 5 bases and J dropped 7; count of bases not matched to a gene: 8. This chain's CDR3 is CASSPTQGAVGELFF. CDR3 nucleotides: TGTGCCAGCAGCCCGACACAGGGGGCGGTCGGGGAGCTGTTTTTT.

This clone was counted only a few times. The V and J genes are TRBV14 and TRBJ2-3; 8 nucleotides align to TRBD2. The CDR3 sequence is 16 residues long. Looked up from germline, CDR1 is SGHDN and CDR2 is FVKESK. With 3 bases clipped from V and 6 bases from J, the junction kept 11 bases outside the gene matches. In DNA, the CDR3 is TGTGCCAGCAGCCAGGCTACTAGCGGCCTCTGGGATACGCAGTATTTT. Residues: CASSQATSGLWDTQYF.